These T cell receptor beta chains were read from a single sample in a study of blood T cell repertoires in COVID-19. TCRdb's copy holds only in-frame clones and misses some; the assay was immunoSEQ multiplex PCR. Of more than 200,000 clones in the sample, about 88% were seen once. The sequencing input was PBMCs or T cells enriched from blood (not recorded which). These receptor sequences come from a woman aged 50 to 60 who had recovered from COVID-19. Both conserved end residues are part of each CDR3. Each record gives: clone size, J gene, D gene, V gene, CDR3 DNA, CDR3 protein. A D gene is named only where the DNA matches it firmly. Clone size is given for some rows only: seen once, a few or many times, or a class if the clone is expanded.

>NA|TRBJ2-5|TRBD1|TRBV9
TGTGCCAGCAGCGTAGGACAGGGCGTTTTTTGGGAGACCCAGTACTTC
CASSVGQGVFWETQYF
>NA|TRBJ1-6|NA|TRBV5-4
TGTGCCAGCAGCTTCGGTGTAACGGATTCACCCCTCCACTTT
CASSFGVTDSPLHF
>NA|TRBJ2-1|NA|TRBV7-3
TGTGCCAGCAGCTCGAGTCTGAATGAGCAGTTCTTC
CASSSSLNEQFF
>NA|TRBJ2-3|TRBD1|TRBV18
TGTGCCAGCTCCCCAGCCCGTGACAGGGCAACAGATACGCAGTATTTT
CASSPARDRATDTQYF
>NA|TRBJ2-7|TRBD2|TRBV29-1
TGCAGCGTTGTTCTAGCGGGAACCTACGAGCAGTACTTC
CSVVLAGTYEQYF
>NA|TRBJ1-5|NA|TRBV28
TGTGCCAGCCTAACGGGCAATCAGCCCCAGCATTTT
CASLTGNQPQHF
>NA|TRBJ1-2|TRBD1|TRBV7-3
TGTGCCAGCAGCCGGGGACAGGGCGATGGCTACACCTTC
CASSRGQGDGYTF
>NA|TRBJ2-3|TRBD1|TRBV7-3
TGTGCCAGCAGCGCGACAGGGTTTACAGATACGCAGTATTTT
CASSATGFTDTQYF
>NA|TRBJ1-1|TRBD1|TRBV5-1
TGCGCCAGCAGCTTATACAGGGGCACTGAAGCTTTCTTT
CASSLYRGTEAFF
>NA|TRBJ2-2|NA|TRBV11-2
TGTGCCAGCAGCACGGCCTTAGTAGCGGGGGAGCTGTTTTTT
CASSTALVAGELFF
>NA|TRBJ1-1|NA|TRBV18
TGTGCCAGCTCACCACGAGGGTTTATGAACACTGAAGCTTTCTTT
CASSPRGFMNTEAFF
>NA|TRBJ2-7|NA|TRBV9
TGTGCCAGCAGCGTAGGGTCTAGCAGCTCCTACGAGCAGTACTTC
CASSVGSSSSYEQYF
>few|TRBJ2-2|NA|TRBV11-2
TGTGCCAGCAGCTTCGCTTGGGAGGCCGGGGAGCTGTTTTTT
CASSFAWEAGELFF
>NA|TRBJ2-5|NA|TRBV10-2
TGCGCCAGCAGCCCGTCGGGGAGCCAGGCCCAGTACTTC
CASSPSGSQAQYF
>NA|TRBJ1-4|NA|TRBV5-1
TGCGCCAGCAGCTTGGGGGCTACAGATGAAAAACTGTTTTTT
CASSLGATDEKLFF
>NA|TRBJ2-5|NA|TRBV29-1
TGCAGCGTTGACTCTGGGGGCTTCGATCGGGAGACCCAGTACTTC
CSVDSGGFDRETQYF
>NA|TRBJ2-1|TRBD2|TRBV2
TGTGCCAGCAGCCGGGGGACTAGCGATGAGCAGTTCTTC
CASSRGTSDEQFF
>NA|TRBJ2-3|NA|TRBV12-5
TGTGCTAGTGGTTCCGGAGGTTTTAGCACAGATACGCAGTATTTT
CASGSGGFSTDTQYF
>NA|TRBJ1-2|NA|TRBV2
TGTGCCAGCAGTGAAAGGCAGGGTAGGAACTATGGCTACACCTTC
CASSERQGRNYGYTF
>few|TRBJ1-1|NA|TRBV7-9
TGTGCCAGCAGCCCCTCAGGGGCAGGCTGGAACACTGAAGCTTTCTTT
CASSPSGAGWNTEAFF
>once|TRBJ2-7|TRBD2|TRBV28
TGTGCCAGCAGTTTACTGAGTGGACTAGCGGGAGGGCCCTTCGAGCAGTACTTC
CASSLLSGLAGGPFEQYF
>NA|TRBJ2-7|TRBD2|TRBV4-1
TGCGCCAGCAGCCAAGTTCTCCCGACTAGCGCTAGCTACGAGCAGTACTTC
CASSQVLPTSASYEQYF
>NA|TRBJ1-4|TRBD1|TRBV28
TGTGCCAGCAGTTTCAGGACAGGACGCGTTGAAAAACTGTTTTTT
CASSFRTGRVEKLFF
>NA|TRBJ1-6|NA|TRBV6-2/TRBV6-3
TGTGCCAGCAGTTTTGATGGGGGGGACTCACCCCTCCACTTT
CASSFDGGDSPLHF
>once|TRBJ1-6|NA|TRBV28
TGTGCCACCCTCGGGTTTTTGATCAGGGGCCAGAATTCACCCCTCCACTTT
CATLGFLIRGQNSPLHF
>NA|TRBJ1-2|NA|TRBV5-1
TGCGCCAGCAGCTTGAGCGGGGAAACGGGCTACACCTTC
CASSLSGETGYTF
>NA|TRBJ1-1|TRBD1|TRBV30
TGTGCCTGGAGGGGACAGGGATCACTGGACCAAGCTTTCTTT
CAWRGQGSLDQAFF
>NA|TRBJ2-2|NA|TRBV12-5
TGTGCTAGTGGCCCGAGCAAGCCCGGGGAGCTGTTTTTT
CASGPSKPGELFF
>NA|TRBJ2-7|TRBD2|TRBV27
TGTGCCAGCAGTCCGGGACTAGCGGGAGGGGGTTACGAGCAGTACTTC
CASSPGLAGGGYEQYF
>few|TRBJ2-5|NA|TRBV18
TGTGCCAGCTCACCATCGACTAACCCACAAGAGACCCAGTACTTC
CASSPSTNPQETQYF
>NA|TRBJ2-1|TRBD1|TRBV27
TGTGCCAGCAGTTTAGGGGCAGGGGGCTACAATGAGCAGTTCTTC
CASSLGAGGYNEQFF
>NA|TRBJ2-1|TRBD1|TRBV18
TGTGCCAGCTCACCATTGGACAGGGGAGTCGACAATGAGCAGTTCTTC
CASSPLDRGVDNEQFF
>NA|TRBJ2-1|TRBD2|TRBV29-1
TGCAGCGTTGAAGGTCTCCAGCGGGAGTCTGGTAATGAGCAGTTCTTC
CSVEGLQRESGNEQFF
>NA|TRBJ2-2|TRBD2|TRBV25-1
TGTGCCAGCAGCCTAAAGCTAGCGGAGTACACCGGGGAGCTGTTTTTT
CASSLKLAEYTGELFF
>NA|TRBJ1-1|NA|TRBV4-1
TGCGCCAGCAGCCAAATTGGACAGAACACTGAAGCTTTCTTT
CASSQIGQNTEAFF
>NA|TRBJ2-7|TRBD1|TRBV6-5
TGTGCCAGCAGTACGGGACAGTCTATGACCTACGAGCAGTACTTC
CASSTGQSMTYEQYF
>once|TRBJ2-1|TRBD2|TRBV18
TGTGCCAGCTCACCGGGGGGACTAGCCTCCAATGAGCAGTTCTTC
CASSPGGLASNEQFF